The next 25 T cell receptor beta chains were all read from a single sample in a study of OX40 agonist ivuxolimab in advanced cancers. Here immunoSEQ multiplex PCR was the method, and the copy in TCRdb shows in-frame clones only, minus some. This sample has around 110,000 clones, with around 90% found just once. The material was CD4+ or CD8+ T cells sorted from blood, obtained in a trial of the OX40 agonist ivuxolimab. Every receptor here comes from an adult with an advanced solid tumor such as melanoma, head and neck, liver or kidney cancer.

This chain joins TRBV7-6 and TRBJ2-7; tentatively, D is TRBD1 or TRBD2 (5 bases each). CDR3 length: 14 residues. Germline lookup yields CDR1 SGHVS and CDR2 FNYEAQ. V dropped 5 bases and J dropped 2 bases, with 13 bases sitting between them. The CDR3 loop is CASSRESGPYEQYF. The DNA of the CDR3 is TGTGCCAGCAGCCGAGAATCGGGGCCCTACGAGCAGTACTTC.

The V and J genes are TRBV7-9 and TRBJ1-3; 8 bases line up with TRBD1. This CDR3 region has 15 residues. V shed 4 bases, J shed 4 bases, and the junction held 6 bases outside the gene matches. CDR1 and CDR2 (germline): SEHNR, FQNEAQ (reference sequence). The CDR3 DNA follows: TGTGCCAGCAGCTCGACGGACAGGGTAGGAAACACCATATATTTT. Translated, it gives CASSSTDRVGNTIYF.

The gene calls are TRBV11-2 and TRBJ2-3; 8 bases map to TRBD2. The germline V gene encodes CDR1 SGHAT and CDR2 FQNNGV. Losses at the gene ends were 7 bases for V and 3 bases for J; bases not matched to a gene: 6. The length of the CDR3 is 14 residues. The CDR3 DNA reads TGTGCCAGCACCGAGGTAGCGGGAACAGATACGCAGTATTTT. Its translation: CASTEVAGTDTQYF.

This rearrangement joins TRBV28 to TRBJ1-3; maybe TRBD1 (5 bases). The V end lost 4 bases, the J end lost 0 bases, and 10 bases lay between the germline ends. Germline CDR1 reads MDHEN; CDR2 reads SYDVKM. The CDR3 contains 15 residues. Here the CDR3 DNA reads TGTGCCAGCAGTTCGTACAGGTTCTCTGGAAACACCATATATTTT. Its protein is CASSSYRFSGNTIYF.

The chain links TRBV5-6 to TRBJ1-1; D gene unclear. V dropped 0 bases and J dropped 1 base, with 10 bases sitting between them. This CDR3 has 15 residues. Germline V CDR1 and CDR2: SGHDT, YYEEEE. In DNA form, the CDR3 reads TGTGCCAGCAGCTTGGGACCGAGCCAGAACACTGAAGCTTTCTTT. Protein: CASSLGPSQNTEAFF.

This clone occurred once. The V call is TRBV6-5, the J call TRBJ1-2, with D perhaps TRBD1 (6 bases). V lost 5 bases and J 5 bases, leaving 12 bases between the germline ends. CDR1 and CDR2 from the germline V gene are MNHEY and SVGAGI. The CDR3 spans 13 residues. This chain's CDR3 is CASSMGRGYGYTF. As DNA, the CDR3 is TGTGCCAGCAGTATGGGCAGGGGATATGGCTACACCTTC.

CDR3 nucleotide sequence: TGCAGCGGGGGGAGTGAAAAATACGAGCAGTACTTC. Translating it yields CSGGSEKYEQYF. This chain uses TRBV29-1 with TRBJ2-7; D is possibly TRBD1 or TRBD2 (5 bases each). The CDR3 totals 12 residues. Trimming took off 7 bases at V and 4 bases at J, with 14 bases between the two ends. The germline gives CDR1 SQVTM, CDR2 ANQGSEA.

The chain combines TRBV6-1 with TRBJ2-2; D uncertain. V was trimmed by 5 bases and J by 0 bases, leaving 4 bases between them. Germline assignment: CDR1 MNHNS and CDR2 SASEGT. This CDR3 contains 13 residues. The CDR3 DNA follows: TGTGCCAGCAGTAGGTCGAACACCGGGGAGCTGTTTTTT. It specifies CASSRSNTGELFF.

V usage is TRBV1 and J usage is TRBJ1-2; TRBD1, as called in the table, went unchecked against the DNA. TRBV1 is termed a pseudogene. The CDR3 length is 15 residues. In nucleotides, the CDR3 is TGCACCAGCAGCCAAGCTTCCGGGACAGGGTTTGTCTGCACCTTC. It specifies CTSSQASGTGFVCTF.

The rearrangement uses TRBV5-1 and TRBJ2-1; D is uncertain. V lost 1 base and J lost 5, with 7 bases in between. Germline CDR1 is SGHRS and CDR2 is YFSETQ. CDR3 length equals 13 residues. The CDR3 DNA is TGCGCCAGCAGCTTGACTGCCAACAATGAGCAGTTCTTC. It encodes CASSLTANNEQFF.

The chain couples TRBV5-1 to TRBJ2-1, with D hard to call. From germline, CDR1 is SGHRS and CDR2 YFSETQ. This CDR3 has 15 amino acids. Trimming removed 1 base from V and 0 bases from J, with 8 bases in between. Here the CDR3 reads CASSLTESSYNEQFF. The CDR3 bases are TGCGCCAGCAGCTTGACGGAGAGCTCCTACAATGAGCAGTTCTTC.

CDR3 amino acids: CASSSYRGYTF. The CDR3 region has the DNA TGTGCCAGCAGCTCCTACAGAGGCTACACCTTC. V gene TRBV7-9 combines with J gene TRBJ1-2; D is uncertain. CDR3 length: 11 residues. Looked up from germline, CDR1 is SEHNR and CDR2 is FQNEAQ (reference sequence). V lost 4 bases, J lost 8 bases, and 8 bases lay in between.

CDR3 residues: CASSLATDFSGANVLTF. CDR3 nucleotides: TGTGCCAGCAGTTTGGCGACGGACTTCTCTGGGGCCAACGTCCTGACTTTC. The chain carries TRBV27 and TRBJ2-6, with a possible D match to TRBD2 (5 bases). The germline V gene encodes CDR1 MNHEY and CDR2 SMNVEV (reference sequence). This CDR3 comprises 17 residues. V lost 3 bases and J lost 0, with 12 bases in between.

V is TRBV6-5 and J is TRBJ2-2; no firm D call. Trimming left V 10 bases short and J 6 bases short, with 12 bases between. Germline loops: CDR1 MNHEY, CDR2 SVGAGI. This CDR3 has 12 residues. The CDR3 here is CATLRAPGELFF. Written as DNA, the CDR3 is TGTGCCACATTAAGGGCACCCGGGGAGCTGTTTTTT.

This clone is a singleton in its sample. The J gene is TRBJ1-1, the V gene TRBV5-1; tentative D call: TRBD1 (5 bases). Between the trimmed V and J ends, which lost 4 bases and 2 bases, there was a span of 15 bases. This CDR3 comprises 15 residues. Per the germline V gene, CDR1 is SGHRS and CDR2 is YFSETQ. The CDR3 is CASSTLLTANTEAFF. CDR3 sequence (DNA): TGCGCCAGCAGCACCCTTTTGACAGCAAACACTGAAGCTTTCTTT.

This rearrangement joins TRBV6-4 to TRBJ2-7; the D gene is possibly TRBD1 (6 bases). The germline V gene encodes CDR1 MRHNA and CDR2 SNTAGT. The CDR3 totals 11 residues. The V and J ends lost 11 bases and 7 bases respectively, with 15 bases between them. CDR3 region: CAGGAKAEQYF. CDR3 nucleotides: TGTGCCGGGGGCGCTAAAGCTGAGCAGTACTTC.

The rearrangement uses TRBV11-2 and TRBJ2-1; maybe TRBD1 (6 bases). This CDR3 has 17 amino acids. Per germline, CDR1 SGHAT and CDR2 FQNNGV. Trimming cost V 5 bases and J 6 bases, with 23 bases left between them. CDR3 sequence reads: CASSPQLGLTGRNEQFF. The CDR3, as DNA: TGTGCCAGCAGCCCCCAGTTAGGGTTGACAGGTCGCAATGAGCAGTTCTTC.

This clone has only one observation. The CDR3: CASSLVAGDFTYGYTF. The CDR3 DNA reads as TGTGCCAGCAGCTTGGTGGCAGGGGACTTCACCTATGGCTACACCTTC. This sequence joins TRBV5-4 and TRBJ1-2; D is possibly TRBD1 (6 bases). Germline lookup yields CDR1 SGHNT and CDR2 YYREEE (reference sequence). Between the trimmed V and J ends, which lost 0 bases and 4 bases, there was a span of 16 bases. CDR3 length equals 16 residues.

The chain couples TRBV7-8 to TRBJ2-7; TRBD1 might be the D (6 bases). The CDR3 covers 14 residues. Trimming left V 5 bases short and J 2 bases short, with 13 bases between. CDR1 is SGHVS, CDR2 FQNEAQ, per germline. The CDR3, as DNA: TGTGCCAGCAGCCAATACAGGGCCGCCTACGAGCAGTACTTC. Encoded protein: CASSQYRAAYEQYF.

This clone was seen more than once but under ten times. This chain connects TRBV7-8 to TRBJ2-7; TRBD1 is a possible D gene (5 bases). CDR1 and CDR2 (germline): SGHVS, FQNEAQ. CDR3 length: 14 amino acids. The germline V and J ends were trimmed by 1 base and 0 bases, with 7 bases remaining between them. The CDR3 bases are TGTGCCAGCAGCTTAGGACAGTACTCCTACGAGCAGTACTTC. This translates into CASSLGQYSYEQYF.

The CDR3 bases are TGTGCCTGGAGTAAGACAGGGTTGGGCACAGATACGCAGTATTTT. As protein: CAWSKTGLGTDTQYF. V is TRBV30 and J is TRBJ2-3; 7 positions match TRBD1. The CDR3 sequence is 15 residues long. Germline CDR1 is GTSNPN and CDR2 is SVGIG (reference sequence). Trimming removed 2 bases from V and 1 base from J; junction bases left unmatched: 6.

CDR3: CASSLNFAGGYEQYF. The CDR3 region has the DNA TGTGCCAGCAGTCTCAATTTTGCGGGAGGCTACGAGCAGTACTTC. The chain employs TRBV27 and TRBJ2-5; 8 bases are a match to TRBD2. The DNA end lines up better with TRBJ2-7; the J call may be wrong. Germline CDR1 and CDR2: MNHEY and SMNVEV (reference sequence). The CDR3 spans 15 residues.

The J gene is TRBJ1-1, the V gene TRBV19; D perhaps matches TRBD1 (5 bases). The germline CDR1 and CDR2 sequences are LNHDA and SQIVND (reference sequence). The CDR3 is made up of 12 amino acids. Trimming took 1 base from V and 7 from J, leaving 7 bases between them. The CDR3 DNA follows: TGTGCCAGTAGTATAGGGGACGGTGAAGCTTTCTTT. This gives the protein CASSIGDGEAFF. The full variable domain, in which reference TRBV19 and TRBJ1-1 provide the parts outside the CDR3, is DGGITQSPKYLFRKEGQNVTLSCEQNLNHDAMYWYRQDPGQGLRLIYYSQIVNDFQKGDIAEGYSVSREKKESFPLTVTSAQKNPTAFYLCASSIGDGEAFFGQGTRLTVV.

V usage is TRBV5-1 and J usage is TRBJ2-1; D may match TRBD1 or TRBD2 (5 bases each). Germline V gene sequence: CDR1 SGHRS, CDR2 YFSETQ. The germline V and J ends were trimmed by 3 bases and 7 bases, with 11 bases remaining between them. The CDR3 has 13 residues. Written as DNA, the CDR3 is TGCGCCAGCAGCTCGGGTTGGGGGAATGAGCAGTTCTTC. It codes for CASSSGWGNEQFF.

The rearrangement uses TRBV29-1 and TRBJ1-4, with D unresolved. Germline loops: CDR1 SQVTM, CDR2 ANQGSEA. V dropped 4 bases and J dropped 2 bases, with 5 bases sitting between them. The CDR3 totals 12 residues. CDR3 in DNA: TGCAGCGTTGCCGCGACTAATGAAAAACTGTTTTTT. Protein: CSVAATNEKLFF.